Sequencing of this T cell receptor (beta chain) was carried out in a study of blood T cell repertoires in COVID-19. Clones were sequenced by immunoSEQ multiplex PCR, and TCRdb holds only the in-frame ones, with some missing. The table shows around 300,000 clones, with 80% to 90% occurring only once. Germline V CDR1 and CDR2: SGHKS, YYEKEE (reference sequence). The V and J ends lost 4 bases and 3 bases respectively, with 8 bases between them. The CDR3 covers 13 residues. The clonotype comes from a woman aged 30 to 39 who had recovered from COVID-19. The chain has TRBV5-5 and TRBJ1-3; unclear D gene. Input material: PBMCs or T cells enriched from blood (not recorded which). The CDR3, as DNA: TGTGCCAGCAGCCCTATTAGTGGAAACACCATATATTTT. This gives the protein CASSPISGNTIYF.